This T cell receptor beta chain was found in a study of shared clonotypes between healthy human individuals. Overall study: Donors had three CD4 naive, three CD4 memory, two CD8 naive and one CD8 memory plate apiece. Notes on the study in general: Unshared clonotypes carried lower generation probabilities than those common to all four donors.

Measured with immunoSEQ multiplex PCR; TCRdb has only the in-frame clones, and not every one. The sample has 730,000 or so clones, 60% to 80% seen once; the top ten hold about 2%. Per germline, CDR1 MGHRA and CDR2 YSYEKL. Trimming pared 4 bases from V and 10 bases from J, leaving 14 bases between. CDR3 length equals 14 residues. Donors comprised healthy HIV-negative adults lacking recent acute infections or vaccinations. Concerning this clone: Its antigen is unidentified.

The receptor was isolated from a woman aged 30 to 39 in good health. Sample: memory CD4+ T cells sorted from blood. Regarding subset: CD45RA-negative fraction. The rearrangement uses TRBV4-1 and TRBJ1-6; the D gene is possibly TRBD1 (5 bases). The CDR3 DNA reads TGCGCCAGCAGCCGCGGGGGGGGTAAATCACCCCTCCACTTT. Residues: CASSRGGGKSPLHF.